The entry below describes one T cell receptor (beta chain). The Seattle patients, enrolled during active infection, were followed longitudinally. From germline, CDR1 is SGHVS and CDR2 FQNEAQ. The trim removed 7 bases at V and 5 bases at J, leaving 15 bases unmatched. The CDR3 extends over 17 amino acids. The data were obtained in a study of blood T cell repertoires in COVID-19. Method: immunoSEQ multiplex PCR; TCRdb's copy keeps in-frame clones and lacks some. The sample includes some 150,000 clones, approximately 85% seen only once; the top ten take around 8%. The rearrangement links TRBV7-8 to TRBJ2-1, with 9 positions matching TRBD2. The sample consisted of peripheral blood. The TCR originated in a woman in her sixties or seventies with COVID-19, enrolled during active disease. The CDR3 loop is CASILWGGLARHNEQFF. Written as DNA, the CDR3 is TGTGCCAGCATCCTCTGGGGGGGACTAGCTAGACACAATGAGCAGTTCTTC.